Sequencing of this TCR beta chain was carried out in a study of T cell changes during pregnancy in multiple sclerosis. The CDR3 runs to 14 residues. Germline CDR1 and CDR2: MDHEN and SYDVKM. The germline V and J ends were trimmed by 6 bases and 1 base, with 13 bases remaining between them. This clone was counted once. Method: immunoSEQ multiplex PCR; TCRdb's copy keeps in-frame clones and lacks some. The table shows approximately 31,000 clones, with over 75% occurring only once. The receptor was isolated from a female donor with multiple sclerosis, enrolled in a pregnancy study. The source material was CD8+ T cells from peripheral blood mononuclear cells, sampled in the second trimester of pregnancy. The chain combines TRBV28 with TRBJ2-7; the D is unclear. CDR3 amino acids: CASSPEEESYEQYF. CDR3 nucleotide sequence: TGTGCCAGCAGCCCCGAAGAGGAGTCCTACGAGCAGTACTTC.